This TCR beta chain is from a study of identical twins. A universal primer site was incorporated via template switching, and the cDNA contained unique molecular identifiers. A single record per CDR3 protein comes from TCRdb applying MiXCR to the 5' RACE reads. The table includes 500,000 to 600,000 distinct CDR3 sequences, roughly a fifth detected once. Looked up from germline, CDR1 is SGHTA and CDR2 is FQGNSA. Trimming cost V 1 base and J 2 bases, with 8 bases left between them. This CDR3 contains 14 residues. There are a few counts of this clonotype. These data were also reused for a study on T cells expressing NK-cell markers. That work contributes: Sorted CD3+CD56+NKG2C+, CD3+CD56+NKG2C- and CD3+CD56-NKG2C+ T cells supplied TCR beta repertoires. The use of an anti-gamma-delta TCR antibody, which was added in several experiments, restricted sorting to T cells expressing alpha-beta TCR. Top CD8+ clonotypes included the dominant CD3+CD56+NKG2C+ clonotypes in six donors.

The chain joins TRBV7-2 to TRBJ1-1; no definite D call. Sequencing was performed on CD4+ T cells sorted from blood. This receptor was taken from a woman aged 18-30 years in good health. In DNA form, the CDR3 reads TGTGCCAGCAGCTTAGTTTGGACTAACACTGAAGCTTTCTTT. Encoded protein: CASSLVWTNTEAFF.